This T cell receptor beta chain was recorded in a study of T cells in Graves' hyperthyroidism and ophthalmopathy. Looking at the study overall: Prior to any treatment, at the point of initial diagnosis, peripheral blood was collected.

The V end lost 7 bases, the J end lost 4 bases, and 11 bases lay between the germline ends. The CDR3 contains 12 residues. CDR1 and CDR2 from the germline V gene are SGDLS and YYNGEE. It was RNA transcripts that yielded the amplified TCR beta CDR3 regions. First-round RT-PCR targeting the TCR CDR3 was performed with the HTBI primer set. TCRdb itself ran the multiplex PCR reads through MiXCR, one entry per CDR3 protein. The sample consists of about 640,000 distinct CDR3 sequences, 20% to 25% of them appearing once. The TCR was taken from a man aged 30 to 39 with Graves' ophthalmopathy. The chain is built from TRBV9 and TRBJ1-2, with D tentatively TRBD1 (5 bases). The sample comprised blood. The CDR3 region is CASGGVGYGYTF. As DNA, the CDR3 is TGTGCCAGCGGGGGGGTAGGCTATGGCTACACCTTC.